The 32 T cell receptor beta chains reported below all come from one sample, sequenced in a study of Graves' ophthalmopathy and Graves' hyperthyroidism. RNA transcripts were the source from which TCR beta CDR3 regions were amplified. RT-PCR was first run with HTBI primers, then multiplex PCR in a second round. TCRdb reprocessed the multiplex PCR reads via MiXCR and lists one record per CDR3 protein. There are 900,000 to 1,200,000 distinct CDR3 sequences in the sample; about 35% occur only once, and roughly 11% lies in the top ten. The sequenced sample consisted of peripheral blood or thyroid tissue (not recorded which). These receptors all stem from an adult man with Graves' hyperthyroidism.

At least ten counts were recorded for this clonotype. The chain uses TRBV7-6 and TRBJ2-5; the D call may be TRBD1 or TRBD2 (5 bases each). Trimming stripped 3 bases from V and 2 bases from J, with 13 bases between. The CDR3 runs 15 residues. The germline V gene encodes CDR1 SGHVS and CDR2 FNYEAQ. The CDR3 reads CASSFRGGGQETQYF. In DNA, the CDR3 is TGTGCCAGCAGCTTTAGGGGTGGGGGTCAAGAGACCCAGTACTTC.

As regards this clonotype: Because it lacks the conserved phenylalanine or tryptophan at the end, this CDR3 is likely a read error. The limits of the CDR3 on the DNA are not certain, so only TCRdb's listed CDR3 is given. CDR3 amino acids: CASSLEGT. The V gene is TRBV11-1, the J gene TRBJ2-7; TRBD1 was called by the table and not checked on the DNA. CDR1 is SGHAT and CDR2 is FQDESV in the germline V gene (reference sequence). The CDR3 region is 8 residues in length, termini included.

There are a few counts of this clonotype. The CDR3 DNA follows: TGTGCCAGCAGCCCCGGTCCAGGCCGCTCTGGGGCCAACGTCCTGACTTTC. Its protein product is CASSPGPGRSGANVLTF. The chain links TRBV5-4 to TRBJ2-6; no firm D call. The CDR3 extends over 17 amino acids. The germline V gene has CDR1 SGHNT and CDR2 YYREEE (reference sequence). Trimming removed 4 bases from V and 0 bases from J, with 14 bases in between.

The chain is built from TRBV5-6 and TRBJ1-2; D perhaps matches TRBD1 (6 bases). The CDR3 totals 16 residues. The V end was cut by 2 bases, the J end by 4 bases, with 18 bases between. Germline loops: CDR1 SGHDT, CDR2 YYEEEE. CDR3 nucleotides: TGTGCCAGCAGCTTTTATACAGGGCTTGAGGTCTATGGCTACACCTTC. Translating it yields CASSFYTGLEVYGYTF.

This clonotype was recorded many times. DNA of the CDR3: TGCGCCAGCAGCCAAGGCGACAGGGGACATGGCTACACCTTC. Translation gives CASSQGDRGHGYTF. This rearrangement joins TRBV4-3 to TRBJ1-2; 8 bases line up with TRBD1. The CDR3 contains 14 residues. Germline V CDR1 and CDR2: LGHNA, YSLEER. The V gene end was trimmed by 1 base and the J gene end by 6 bases; junction bases not matched to a gene: 4.

J is TRBJ2-2 and V is TRBV15; 7 bases fit TRBD1. Germline V gene lookup returns CDR1 LNHNV and CDR2 YYDKDF (reference sequence). The V segment lost 0 bases and the J segment 6 bases; nucleotides outside the gene matches: 13. The CDR3 is 18 amino acids. CDR3 sequence (DNA): TGTGCCACCAGCAGAGATTCGAATTGGGCCCAGGGGGCCGGGGAGCTGTTTTTT. It codes for CATSRDSNWAQGAGELFF. The full variable domain, in which reference TRBV15 and TRBJ2-2 provide the parts outside the CDR3, is DAMVIQNPRYQVTQFGKPVTLSCSQTLNHNVMYWYQQKSSQAPKLLFHYYDKDFNNEADTPDNFQSRRPNTSFCFLDIRSPGLGDTAMYLCATSRDSNWAQGAGELFFGEGSRLTVL.

This clonotype showed up many times. The chain recombines TRBV7-9 with TRBJ2-6, with D unclear. The V gene's germline CDR1 is SEHNR and CDR2 FQNEAQ (reference sequence). V lost 5 bases to trimming and J lost 0 bases, with 14 bases between them. The CDR3 has 17 amino acids. The CDR3 loop reads CASSAVRTISGANVLTF. DNA for the CDR3: TGTGCCAGCAGCGCCGTAAGGACCATCTCTGGGGCCAACGTCCTGACTTTC.

This clonotype was observed a handful of times. The rearrangement links TRBV2 to TRBJ2-7, with TRBD2 identical over 7 bases. Per germline, CDR1 SNHLY and CDR2 FYNNEI. V lost 1 base to trimming and J lost 3 bases; unmatched junction nucleotides: 12. The CDR3 runs 17 residues. Here the CDR3 DNA reads TGTGCCAGCAGTGAAGGGTTGCGGCGGGGGTGGGACTACGAGCAGTACTTC. Its translation is CASSEGLRRGWDYEQYF.

The CDR3 is CASSFGVRYEQYF. CDR3 nucleotide sequence: TGCGCCAGCAGCTTTGGGGTCAGATACGAGCAGTACTTC. The chain is built from TRBV5-1 and TRBJ2-7; D is undetermined. Germline assignment: CDR1 SGHRS and CDR2 YFSETQ. V was shortened by 2 bases and J by 4 bases, with 10 bases between the two germline ends. The CDR3 contains 13 residues.

The V call is TRBV7-9, the J call TRBJ2-7, with no clear D. The ends were cut back, 6 bases at V and 6 bases at J, with 15 bases in the middle. The germline gives CDR1 SEHNR, CDR2 FQNEAQ (reference sequence). This CDR3 contains 13 residues. The CDR3 loop reads CASSSTGFTEQYF. The CDR3 DNA follows: TGTGCCAGCAGTTCCACTGGGTTCACCGAGCAGTACTTC.

The chain employs TRBV10-3 and TRBJ1-1; 9 bases agree with TRBD1. The V gene's germline CDR1 is ENHRY and CDR2 SYGVKD. The CDR3 loop spans 16 amino acids. The trim removed 10 bases at V and 4 bases at J, leaving 16 bases unmatched. The CDR3 coding sequence is TGTGCCAGCAAAAGAACAGGGGGCGGTAGTGGCACTGAAGCTTTCTTT. As protein: CASKRTGGGSGTEAFF.

V usage is TRBV7-2 and J usage is TRBJ1-5, with D possibly being TRBD1 (6 bases). Germline CDR1 SGHTA, CDR2 FQGNSA. CDR3 length: 15 residues. V was trimmed by 1 base and J by 6 bases, leaving 13 bases between them. The CDR3 sequence: CASSLVTGAGQPQHF. The CDR3 DNA is TGTGCCAGCAGCTTAGTTACGGGGGCGGGTCAGCCCCAGCATTTT.

For this clonotype: A much more abundant neighbour one base away suggests this may be a read error. The chain recombines TRBV7-2 with TRBJ1-6; tentative D call: TRBD1 (5 bases). The CDR3 extends over 14 amino acids. CDR1 is SGHTA and CDR2 is FQGNSA in the germline V gene. The CDR3 here is CVSSQGTVNSPLHF. For the CDR3, the DNA is TGTGTCAGCAGCCAAGGGACGGTTAATTCACCCCTCCACTTT.

Remarks on this clonotype: Given a much more abundant clone one base away, this may be a read error. V gene TRBV12-3 or TRBV12-4 combines with J gene TRBJ1-3, with D hard to call. This CDR3 is built from 11 residues. The CDR3 DNA follows: TGTACCAGCACTTCAACGCAGGCCATATATTTT. Translated, it gives CTSTSTQAIYF.

This clonotype showed up just a few times. The junction departs from the called germline gene at one end, perhaps through a read error. This rearrangement joins TRBV7-8 to TRBJ1-2; TRBD1 might be the D (6 bases). Germline loops: CDR1 SGHVS, CDR2 FQNEAQ. The CDR3 consists of 15 residues. DNA for the CDR3: TGCGCCAGCAGCCAAGATTACGGACAGAGCTATGGCTACACCTTC. This sequence encodes CASSQDYGQSYGYTF.

V gene TRBV28 combines with J gene TRBJ2-5; tentative D call: TRBD1 (6 bases). Germline CDR1 and CDR2: MDHEN and SYDVKM. This CDR3 spans 16 amino acids. V was trimmed by 3 bases and J by 4 bases, leaving 18 bases between them. The CDR3 DNA reads TGTGCCAGCAGTTTGATCGCCAGGGGAGTACGAGAGACCCAGTACTTC. Protein product: CASSLIARGVRETQYF.

V usage is TRBV15 and J usage is TRBJ2-5, with D possibly TRBD1 on 8 matching bases. Trimming removed 5 bases from V and 5 bases from J, with 15 bases in between. The CDR3 totals 14 residues. Germline V gene lookup returns CDR1 LNHNV and CDR2 YYDKDF (reference sequence). CDR3 sequence reads: CATSPNRGGETQYF. In nucleotides, the CDR3 is TGTGCCACCAGCCCCAACAGGGGGGGGGAGACCCAGTACTTC.

The rearrangement uses TRBV7-8 and TRBJ1-3; perhaps TRBD1 as D (5 bases). This CDR3 region has 14 residues. Deletions cut 4 bases from V and 7 bases from J, with 14 bases between. CDR1 and CDR2 (germline): SGHVS, FQNEAQ. This CDR3 reads CASSCPGKSNTIYF. CDR3 nucleotide sequence: TGTGCCAGCAGCTGTCCAGGGAAGAGCAACACCATATATTTT.

This clonotype was counted ten times or more. The genes are TRBV2 and TRBJ2-7, with 8 bases lining up with TRBD1. The CDR3 sequence is 15 residues long. Trimming at V came to 5 bases and at J to 1 base, leaving 7 bases not matched to a gene. Germline V CDR1 and CDR2: SNHLY, FYNNEI. The CDR3 sequence is CASSYTRDRSYEQYF. CDR3 bases: TGTGCCAGCAGTTACACCCGGGACAGGTCCTACGAGCAGTACTTC.

This clonotype was recorded once. The genes are TRBV7-2 and TRBJ1-1; 8 bases line up with TRBD1. Losses at the gene ends were 5 bases for V and 0 bases for J; bases not matched to a gene: 8. The CDR3 spans 16 residues. The germline V gene has CDR1 SGHTA and CDR2 FQGNSA. The CDR3 DNA is TGTGCCAGCAGCGAGTTTGCAGGGGGCGTGAACACTGAAGCTTTCTTT. It yields the protein CASSEFAGGVNTEAFF.

There are many counts of this clonotype. This chain joins TRBV10-3 and TRBJ1-1; TRBD1 is a possible D gene (5 bases). V lost 10 bases and J 6 bases, leaving 21 bases between the germline ends. Germline CDR1 reads ENHRY; CDR2 reads SYGVKD. CDR3 length: 14 residues. The CDR3 loop reads CATSRGASASEAFF. In DNA form, the CDR3 reads TGTGCCACCTCTCGAGGGGCGTCCGCGTCTGAAGCTTTCTTT.

This sequence joins TRBV10-3 and TRBJ1-4; 7 bases agree with TRBD1. This CDR3 is 15 amino acids long. Germline V gives CDR1 ENHRY, CDR2 SYGVKD. J lost 0 bases, V lost 11 bases, and 9 bases had no gene match. DNA for the CDR3: TGTGCCGCAGGCGACAGGGATGCAACTAATGAAAAACTGTTTTTT. This sequence encodes CAAGDRDATNEKLFF.

This clonotype was seen at least ten times. This chain uses TRBV20-1 with TRBJ1-1; D unresolved. Germline-derived CDR1 and CDR2 are DFQATT and SNEGSKA (reference sequence). V lost 1 base and J 3 bases, leaving 15 bases between the germline ends. The CDR3 covers 15 residues. The CDR3 region is CSARGTGERDTEAFF. The DNA for the CDR3 is TGCAGTGCTAGAGGTACGGGCGAAAGGGACACTGAAGCTTTCTTT.

The chain combines TRBV28 with TRBJ2-7; tentative D call: TRBD1 (6 bases). The CDR3 length is 14 residues. V was clipped by 7 bases and J by 3 bases, with 16 bases between them. Germline CDR1 MDHEN, CDR2 SYDVKM. The CDR3 nucleotides read TGTGCCAGCAAACCGGGACAAGCATTCTACGAGCAGTACTTC. This translates into CASKPGQAFYEQYF.

This clonotype showed up just a few times. The rearrangement joins TRBV11-2 to TRBJ2-3; 13 bases align to TRBD2. V lost 3 bases, J lost 0 bases, and 9 bases stayed unmatched. Germline loops: CDR1 SGHAT, CDR2 FQNNGV. The CDR3 is 19 amino acids. The CDR3 is CASSLWGTSGTTSTDTQYF. The CDR3 DNA is TGTGCCAGCAGCTTGTGGGGGACTAGCGGGACTACTAGCACAGATACGCAGTATTTT.

This clonotype was seen many times. The CDR3 nucleotides are TGCGCCAGCAGCTTAATCCGGGACAGGGATGACTATGGCTACACCTTC. It yields the protein CASSLIRDRDDYGYTF. This chain links TRBV5-1 with TRBJ1-2; 9 bases are a match to TRBD1. The V segment lost 2 bases and the J segment 3 bases; nucleotides outside the gene matches: 8. Germline assignment: CDR1 SGHRS and CDR2 YFSETQ. The CDR3 has 16 amino acids.

Only a few counts were recorded for this clonotype. The chain couples TRBV20-1 to TRBJ1-1, with 10 bases lining up with TRBD1. This CDR3 is 17 amino acids long. CDR1 and CDR2 from the germline V gene are DFQATT and SNEGSKA (reference sequence). Germline trimming cut 0 bases from V and 0 bases from J; bases unmatched to any gene: 7. The DNA for the CDR3 is TGCAGTGCTAGAGATGGGACAGGGGAGTTCCTGAACACTGAAGCTTTCTTT. It yields the protein CSARDGTGEFLNTEAFF.

This clonotype was detected a few times. The chain has TRBV5-8 and TRBJ2-5; 9 nucleotides line up with TRBD1. Germline V gives CDR1 SGHTS, CDR2 YDEGEE. The CDR3 sequence is 15 residues long. V shed 2 bases and J 3 bases; nucleotides not matched to a gene: 5. The CDR3 DNA follows: TGTGCCAGCAGCTTCTATGGGACAGGGAAAGAGACCCAGTACTTC. As protein: CASSFYGTGKETQYF.

Remarks on this clonotype: No conserved phenylalanine or tryptophan is present at the end of the CDR3, so a read error is the likely explanation. This chain uses TRBV3-1 with TRBJ2-7, with TRBD1 identical over 9 bases. CDR1 and CDR2 from the germline V gene are LGHDT and YNNKEL (reference sequence). V was clipped by 1 base and J by 3 bases; unmatched bases: 1. CDR3 size: 14 residues. CDR3 protein: CASSQATGGYEQYL. CDR3 coding DNA: TGTGCCAGCAGCCAAGCGACAGGGGGCTACGAGCAGTACCTC.

A few counts support this clonotype. A read error may produce the germline difference seen at one junction end. The rearrangement joins TRBV10-3 to TRBJ2-2; the D gene is possibly TRBD1 (6 bases). CDR1 and CDR2 from the germline V gene are ENHRY and SYGVKD. The CDR3 runs to 12 residues. Written as DNA, the CDR3 is TGTGCCAGCAGTTACAGGGTCGGGGAGCTGTTTTTT. The encoded protein is CASSYRVGELFF.

The chain is built from TRBV7-9 and TRBJ1-6; no clear D. Deletions cut 5 bases from V and 5 bases from J, with 13 bases between. This CDR3 comprises 15 residues. Germline CDR1 SEHNR, CDR2 FQNEAQ (reference sequence). The CDR3 coding sequence is TGTGCCAGCAGCGCCGAGGGCGGAGATAATTCACCCCTCCACTTT. Translated, it gives CASSAEGGDNSPLHF.

This rearrangement joins TRBV20-1 to TRBJ2-5; 8 bases fit TRBD2. V lost 6 bases, J lost 5 bases, and 8 bases stayed unmatched. Germline V gives CDR1 DFQATT, CDR2 SNEGSKA (reference sequence). The CDR3 contains 13 residues. This CDR3 is CSAPGGAQETQYF. In DNA, the CDR3 is TGCAGTGCCCCCGGGGGGGCCCAGGAGACCCAGTACTTC.